The T cell receptor (beta chain) under discussion was sequenced for a study of blood T cells in healthy people across ages. A few counts support this clonotype. Relative to the germline gene, one junction end is altered; a read error may explain this. Primers used in a second PCR of about 6 to 11 cycles were a sample-barcoded 5' primer and a J-beta primer mix. MiXCR was run by TCRdb on the 5' RACE reads, yielding one entry per CDR3 protein. The sample includes a few hundred thousand distinct CDR3 sequences, less than 30% of them seen just once. The CDR3 has 15 amino acids. The germline gives CDR1 SGHTA, CDR2 FQGNSA.

Sequencing input: blood. The V and J genes are TRBV7-2 and TRBJ2-5, with TRBD2 identical over 10 bases. The J call may be wrong; the DNA end is better matched by TRBJ2-1. This TCR was recovered from a woman in her 70s in good health. Here the CDR3 reads CASSIAGGRGNEQFF. Here the CDR3 DNA reads TGTGCCAGCAGCATAGCGGGAGGCCGGGGTAATGAGCAGTTCTTC.